Listed here are 6 T cell receptor beta chains from one sample, sequenced in a study of T cells in tuberculosis. The repertoire was sequenced with immunoSEQ multiplex PCR; TCRdb's copy has only in-frame clones and lacks some. The data contain tens of thousands of clones, nearly 90% of them seen just once; the ten biggest clones take up around 5.7%. Sequencing was done on a sample of PBMCs. These receptors originate from a donor between 10 and 35 years old with latent tuberculosis or without tuberculosis infection.

The chain is built from TRBV18 and TRBJ2-5; TRBD1 might be the D (5 bases). Trimming removed 2 bases from V and 2 bases from J, with 9 bases in between. Germline assignment: CDR1 KGHSH and CDR2 LQKENI. The CDR3 loop spans 14 amino acids. CDR3 coding DNA: TGTGCCAGCTCACCAGCAGGGTTTCAAGAGACCCAGTACTTC. Its protein is CASSPAGFQETQYF.

The table lists this clone with a count of one. The V call is TRBV2, the J call TRBJ2-6; TRBD2 aligns across 8 bases. CDR1 and CDR2 (germline): SNHLY, FYNNEI. The CDR3 loop spans 14 amino acids. The trim removed 8 bases at V and 2 bases at J, leaving 2 bases unmatched. CDR3 in DNA: TGTGCCAGCGTGCGGGGGGCTGGGGCCAACGTCCTGACTTTC. Residues: CASVRGAGANVLTF.

The chain couples TRBV28 to TRBJ2-1; 13 positions match TRBD2. This CDR3 has 16 residues. Per the germline V gene, CDR1 is MDHEN and CDR2 is SYDVKM. V gave up 6 bases and J gave up 3 bases; unmatched junction bases: 5. Here the CDR3 DNA reads TGTGCCAGCAGCGGGGGACTAGCGGGGTTCTACAATGAGCAGTTCTTC. This encodes CASSGGLAGFYNEQFF. Variable domain in full (rest from reference TRBV28 and TRBJ2-1): DVKVTQSSRYLVKRTGEKVFLECVQDMDHENMFWYRQDPGLGLRLIYFSYDVKMKEKGDIPEGYSVSREKKERFSLILESASTNQTSMYLCASSGGLAGFYNEQFFGPGTRLTVL.

The CDR3 loop reads CASSLTTTEAFF. The CDR3 DNA sequence: TGTGCCAGCAGTTTAACGACAACTGAAGCTTTCTTT. The chain recombines TRBV28 with TRBJ1-1; D unclear. The CDR3 runs to 12 residues. The germline V and J ends were trimmed by 2 bases and 5 bases, with 6 bases remaining between them. Germline V gives CDR1 MDHEN, CDR2 SYDVKM.

The V call is TRBV29-1, the J call TRBJ1-4, with TRBD1 identical over 9 bases. Unmatched junction bases numbered 18, after V lost 5 bases and J lost 8 bases. Per the germline V gene, CDR1 is SQVTM and CDR2 is ANQGSEA. The CDR3 contains 17 residues. In nucleotides, the CDR3 is TGCAGCGTTTCTGGGACAGGGAGAGATACCACCAACGAAAAACTGTTTTTT. Protein: CSVSGTGRDTTNEKLFF. The complete variable domain, with remaining parts taken from reference TRBV29-1 and TRBJ1-4, reads SAVISQKPSRDICQRGTSLTIQCQVDSQVTMMFWYRQQPGQSLTLIATANQGSEATYESGFVIDKFPISRPNLTFSTLTVSNMSPEDSSIYLCSVSGTGRDTTNEKLFFGSGTQLSVL.

The table lists this clone with a few counts. This chain joins TRBV5-6 and TRBJ2-2, with D tentatively TRBD2 (7 bases). From germline, CDR1 is SGHDT and CDR2 YYEEEE. Trimming stripped 5 bases from V and 4 bases from J, with 18 bases between. The CDR3 sequence is 16 residues long. The CDR3 bases are TGTGCCAGCAGACCCCGCACAGGGAGGGGCACCGGGGAGCTGTTTTTT. It translates to CASRPRTGRGTGELFF. The variable domain in full, completed from reference TRBV5-6 and TRBJ2-2, reads DAGVTQSPTHLIKTRGQQVTLRCSPKSGHDTVSWYQQALGQGPQFIFQYYEEEERQRGNFPDRFSGHQFPNYSSELNVNALLLGDSALYLCASRPRTGRGTGELFFGEGSRLTVL.